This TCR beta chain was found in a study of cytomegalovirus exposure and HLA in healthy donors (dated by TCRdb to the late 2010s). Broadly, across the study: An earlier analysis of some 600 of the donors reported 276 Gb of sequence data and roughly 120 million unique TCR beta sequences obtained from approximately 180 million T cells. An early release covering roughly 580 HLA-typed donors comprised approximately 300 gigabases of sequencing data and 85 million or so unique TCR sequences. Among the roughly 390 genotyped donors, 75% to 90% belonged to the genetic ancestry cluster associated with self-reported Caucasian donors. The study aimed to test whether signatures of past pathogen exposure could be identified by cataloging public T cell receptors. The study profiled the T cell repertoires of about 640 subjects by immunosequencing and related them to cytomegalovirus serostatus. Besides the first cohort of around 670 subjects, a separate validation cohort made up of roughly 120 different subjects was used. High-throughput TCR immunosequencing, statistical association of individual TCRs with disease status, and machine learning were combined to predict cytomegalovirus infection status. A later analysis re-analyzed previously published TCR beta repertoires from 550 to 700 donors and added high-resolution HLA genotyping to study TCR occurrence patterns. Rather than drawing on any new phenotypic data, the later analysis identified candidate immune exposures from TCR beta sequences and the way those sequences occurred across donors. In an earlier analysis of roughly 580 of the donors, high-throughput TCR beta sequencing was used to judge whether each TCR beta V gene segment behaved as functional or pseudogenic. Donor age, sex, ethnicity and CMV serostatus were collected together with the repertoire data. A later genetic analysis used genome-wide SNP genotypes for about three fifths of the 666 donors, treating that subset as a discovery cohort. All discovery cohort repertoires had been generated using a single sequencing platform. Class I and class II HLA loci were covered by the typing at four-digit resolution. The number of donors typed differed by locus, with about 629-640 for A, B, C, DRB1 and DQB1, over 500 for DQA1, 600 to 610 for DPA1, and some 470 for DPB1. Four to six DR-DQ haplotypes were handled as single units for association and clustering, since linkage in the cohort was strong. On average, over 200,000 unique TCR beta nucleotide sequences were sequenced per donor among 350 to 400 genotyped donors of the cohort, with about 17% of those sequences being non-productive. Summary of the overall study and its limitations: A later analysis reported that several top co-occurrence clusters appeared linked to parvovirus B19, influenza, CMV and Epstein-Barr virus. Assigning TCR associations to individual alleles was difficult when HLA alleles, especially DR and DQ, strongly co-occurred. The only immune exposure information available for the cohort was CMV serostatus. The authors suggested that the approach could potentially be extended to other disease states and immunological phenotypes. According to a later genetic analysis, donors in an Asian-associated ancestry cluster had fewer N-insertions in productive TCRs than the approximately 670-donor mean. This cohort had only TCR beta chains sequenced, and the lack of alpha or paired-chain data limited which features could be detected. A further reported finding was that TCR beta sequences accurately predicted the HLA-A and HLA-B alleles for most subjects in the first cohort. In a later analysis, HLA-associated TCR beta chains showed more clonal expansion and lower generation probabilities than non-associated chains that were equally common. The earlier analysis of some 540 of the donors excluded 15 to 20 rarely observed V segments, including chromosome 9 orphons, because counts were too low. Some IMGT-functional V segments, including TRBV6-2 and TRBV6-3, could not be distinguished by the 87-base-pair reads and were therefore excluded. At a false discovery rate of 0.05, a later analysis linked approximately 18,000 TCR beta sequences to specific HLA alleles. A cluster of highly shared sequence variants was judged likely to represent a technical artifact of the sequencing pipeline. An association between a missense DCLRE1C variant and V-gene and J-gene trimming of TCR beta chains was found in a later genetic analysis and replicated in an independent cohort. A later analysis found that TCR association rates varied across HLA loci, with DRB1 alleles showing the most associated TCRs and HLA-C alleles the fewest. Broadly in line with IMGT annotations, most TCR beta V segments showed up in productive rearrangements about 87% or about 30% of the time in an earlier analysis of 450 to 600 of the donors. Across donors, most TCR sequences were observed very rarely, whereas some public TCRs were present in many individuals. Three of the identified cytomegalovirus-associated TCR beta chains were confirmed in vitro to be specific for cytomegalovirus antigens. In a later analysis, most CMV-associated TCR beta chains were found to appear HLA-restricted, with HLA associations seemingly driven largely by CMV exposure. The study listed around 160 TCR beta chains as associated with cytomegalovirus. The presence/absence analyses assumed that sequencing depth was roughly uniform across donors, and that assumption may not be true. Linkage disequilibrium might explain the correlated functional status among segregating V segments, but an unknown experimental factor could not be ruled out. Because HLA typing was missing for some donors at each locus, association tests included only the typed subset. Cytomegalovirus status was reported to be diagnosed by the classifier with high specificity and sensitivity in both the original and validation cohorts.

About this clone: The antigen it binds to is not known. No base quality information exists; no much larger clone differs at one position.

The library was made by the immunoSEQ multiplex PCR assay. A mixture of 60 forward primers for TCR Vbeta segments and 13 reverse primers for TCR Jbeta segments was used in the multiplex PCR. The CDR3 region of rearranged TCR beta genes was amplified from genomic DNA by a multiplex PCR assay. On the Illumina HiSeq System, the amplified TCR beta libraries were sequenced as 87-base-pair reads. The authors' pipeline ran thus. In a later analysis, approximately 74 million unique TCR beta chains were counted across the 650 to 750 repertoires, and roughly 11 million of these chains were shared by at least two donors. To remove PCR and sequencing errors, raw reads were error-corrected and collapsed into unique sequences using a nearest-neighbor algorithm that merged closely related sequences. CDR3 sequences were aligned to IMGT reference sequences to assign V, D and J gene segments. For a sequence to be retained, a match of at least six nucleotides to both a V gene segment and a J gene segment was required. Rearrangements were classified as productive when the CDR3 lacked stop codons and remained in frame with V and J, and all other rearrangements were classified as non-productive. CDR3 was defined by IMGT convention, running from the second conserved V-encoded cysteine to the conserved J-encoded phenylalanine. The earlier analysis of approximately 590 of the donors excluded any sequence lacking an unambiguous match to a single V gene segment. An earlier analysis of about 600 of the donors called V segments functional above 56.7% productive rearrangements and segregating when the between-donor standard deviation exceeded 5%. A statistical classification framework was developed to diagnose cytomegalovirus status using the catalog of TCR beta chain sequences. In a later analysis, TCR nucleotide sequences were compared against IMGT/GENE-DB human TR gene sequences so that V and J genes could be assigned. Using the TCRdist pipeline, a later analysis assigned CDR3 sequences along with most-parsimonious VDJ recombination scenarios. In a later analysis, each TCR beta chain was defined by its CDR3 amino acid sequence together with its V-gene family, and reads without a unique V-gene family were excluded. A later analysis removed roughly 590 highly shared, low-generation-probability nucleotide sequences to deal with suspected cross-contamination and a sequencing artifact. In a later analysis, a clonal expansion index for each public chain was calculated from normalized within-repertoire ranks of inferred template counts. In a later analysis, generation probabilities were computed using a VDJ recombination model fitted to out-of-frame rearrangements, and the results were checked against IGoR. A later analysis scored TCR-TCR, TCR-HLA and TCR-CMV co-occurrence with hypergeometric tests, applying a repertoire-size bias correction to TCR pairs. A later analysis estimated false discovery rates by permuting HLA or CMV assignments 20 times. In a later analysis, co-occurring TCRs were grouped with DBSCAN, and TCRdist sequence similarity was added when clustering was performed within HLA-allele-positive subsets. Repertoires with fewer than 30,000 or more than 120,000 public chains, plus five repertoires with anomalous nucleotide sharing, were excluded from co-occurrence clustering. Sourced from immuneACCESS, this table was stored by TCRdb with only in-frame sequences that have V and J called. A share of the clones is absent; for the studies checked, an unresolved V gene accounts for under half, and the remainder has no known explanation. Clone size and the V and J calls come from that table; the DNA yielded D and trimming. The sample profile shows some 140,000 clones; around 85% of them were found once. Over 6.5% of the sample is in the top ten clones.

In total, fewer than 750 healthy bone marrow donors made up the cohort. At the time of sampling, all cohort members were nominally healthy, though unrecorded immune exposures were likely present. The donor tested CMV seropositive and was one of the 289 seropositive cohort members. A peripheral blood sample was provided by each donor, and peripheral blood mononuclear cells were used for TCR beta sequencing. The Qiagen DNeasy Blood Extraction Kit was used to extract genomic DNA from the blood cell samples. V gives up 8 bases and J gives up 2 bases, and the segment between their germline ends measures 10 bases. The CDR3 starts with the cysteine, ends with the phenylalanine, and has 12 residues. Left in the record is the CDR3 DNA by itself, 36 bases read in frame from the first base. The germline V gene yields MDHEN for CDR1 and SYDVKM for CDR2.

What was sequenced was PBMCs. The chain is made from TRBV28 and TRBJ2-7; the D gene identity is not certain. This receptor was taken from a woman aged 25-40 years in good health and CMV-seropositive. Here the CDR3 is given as CASLTPPYEQYF. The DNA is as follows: TGTGCCAGCCTGACTCCTCCCTACGAGCAGTACTTC.